These T cell receptor beta chains were read from a single sample in a study of T cell responses to AZD1222 COVID-19 vaccine. Generated by immunoSEQ multiplex PCR, the TCRdb table keeps only in-frame clones and is missing some. Of tens of thousands of clones in the sample, 70% to 90% are singletons; the top ten hold less than 2%. The input for sequencing was peripheral blood, taken on day 0 of AZD1222 vaccination. These receptors all stem from an adult in good health. The CDR3 runs from the conserved cysteine through the conserved F or W. D genes are given only for firm matches. Not every row has a clone size; where given, it reads once, few, many or a size class.

len,d_gene,v_gene,j_gene,abundance,CDR3aa,CDR3nt
15,-,TRBV18,TRBJ1-2,-,CASSPPTGADYGYTF,TGTGCCAGCTCACCACCGACCGGGGCGGACTATGGCTACACCTTC
14,TRBD2,TRBV15,TRBJ2-7,-,CATSRGLAAYEQYF,TGTGCCACCAGCAGGGGACTAGCTGCCTACGAGCAGTACTTC
15,-,TRBV9,TRBJ1-2,-,CASLVDKETGWGYTF,TGTGCCAGCCTCGTAGACAAAGAGACAGGTTGGGGCTACACCTTC
14,-,TRBV3-1/TRBV3-2,TRBJ1-1,-,CASSQDPGNTEAFF,TGTGCCAGCAGCCAAGACCCAGGGAACACTGAAGCTTTCTTT
17,-,TRBV7-9,TRBJ2-3,-,CASSIENGAIRTDTQYF,TGTGCCAGCAGCATAGAGAACGGGGCGATACGCACAGATACGCAGTATTTT
17,TRBD2,TRBV7-2,TRBJ2-1,-,CASSLGSSGSRYNEQFF,TGTGCCAGCAGCTTAGGCTCTAGCGGGAGCCGGTACAATGAGCAGTTCTTC
15,TRBD2,TRBV6-5,TRBJ2-2,-,CASSYQTSVTGELFF,TGTGCCAGCAGTTACCAGACTAGCGTCACCGGGGAGCTGTTTTTT
13,-,TRBV7-3,TRBJ1-2,-,CASSPGLFGGYTF,TGTGCCAGCAGCCCTGGACTTTTCGGTGGCTACACCTTC
12,-,TRBV7-9,TRBJ1-5,-,CASSLGTQPQHF,TGTGCCAGCAGCTTAGGTACCCAGCCCCAGCATTTT
15,-,TRBV30,TRBJ2-3,-,CAWSVGVHPTDTQYF,TGTGCCTGGAGTGTCGGCGTACACCCCACAGATACGCAGTATTTT
15,-,TRBV7-9,TRBJ2-3,-,CASSSGGTVLDTQYF,TGTGCCAGCAGCTCGGGGGGGACAGTTCTAGATACGCAGTATTTT
13,-,TRBV5-1,TRBJ2-5,-,CASSLGRIETQYF,TGCGCCAGCAGCTTAGGCCGAATAGAGACCCAGTACTTC
15,-,TRBV6-5,TRBJ2-7,-,CASSYASVYGYEQYF,TGTGCCAGCAGTTACGCTAGTGTGTATGGCTACGAGCAGTACTTC
16,-,TRBV6-2/TRBV6-3,TRBJ2-7,-,CASSYSSPAWWYEQYF,TGTGCCAGCAGTTACTCGAGTCCAGCCTGGTGGTACGAGCAGTACTTC
16,TRBD1,TRBV6-6,TRBJ1-5,-,CASSRQGAQSNQPQHF,TGTGCCAGCAGCAGACAGGGGGCGCAGAGCAATCAGCCCCAGCATTTT
15,-,TRBV3-1/TRBV3-2,TRBJ1-4,-,CASSPMTAINEKLFF,TGTGCCAGCAGCCCTATGACAGCTATTAATGAAAAACTGTTTTTT
16,-,TRBV5-1,TRBJ1-1,-,CASIPDPGGRVAEAFF,TGCGCCAGCATCCCCGATCCGGGGGGCCGGGTCGCTGAAGCTTTCTTT
18,TRBD2,TRBV4-1,TRBJ2-2,once,CASSRTRFEAGGTGELFF,TGCGCCAGCAGCCGGACTAGGTTCGAAGCGGGAGGCACCGGGGAGCTGTTTTTT
17,TRBD2,TRBV18,TRBJ2-2,-,CASSPSRGRRNTGELFF,TGTGCCAGCTCACCAAGCCGCGGGAGGAGGAACACCGGGGAGCTGTTTTTT
13,-,TRBV11-2,TRBJ1-2,-,CASSPGQYYGYTF,TGTGCCAGCAGCCCCGGACAGTACTATGGCTACACCTTC
12,-,TRBV28,TRBJ1-6,-,CASKTAHSPLHF,TGTGCCAGCAAGACGGCCCATTCACCCCTCCACTTT
15,TRBD2,TRBV24-1,TRBJ2-1,-,CATSDLQGTSNEQFF,TGTGCCACCAGTGATTTGCAAGGGACTAGTAATGAGCAGTTCTTC
16,-,TRBV2,TRBJ2-2,-,CASSVLRQRGTGELFF,TGTGCCAGCAGTGTTTTGAGGCAGAGAGGCACCGGGGAGCTGTTTTTT
13,-,TRBV5-1,TRBJ1-1,-,CASSDGLNTEAFF,TGCGCCAGCAGCGATGGACTGAACACTGAAGCTTTCTTT
14,-,TRBV11-1,TRBJ2-1,-,CATRTDLAHNEQFF,TGTGCCACCCGCACGGATCTAGCGCACAATGAGCAGTTCTTC
12,-,TRBV7-9,TRBJ1-2,few,CASSQSNYGYTF,TGTGCCAGCAGCCAGAGCAACTATGGCTACACCTTC
14,-,TRBV27,TRBJ1-2,-,CASSRDGLNYGYTF,TGTGCCAGCAGCCGGGACGGATTAAACTATGGCTACACCTTC
12,-,TRBV12-3/TRBV12-4,TRBJ2-5,-,CASSLLKGTQYF,TGTGCCAGCAGTCTTTTGAAGGGGACCCAGTACTTC
16,TRBD1,TRBV2,TRBJ2-7,-,CASSDRKIPREYEQYF,TGTGCCAGCTCGGACAGGAAAATCCCCCGGGAATACGAGCAGTACTTC
14,-,TRBV4-1,TRBJ1-4,-,CASRIQEGNEKLFF,TGCGCCAGCAGAATACAGGAGGGGAATGAAAAACTGTTTTTT
14,TRBD2,TRBV30,TRBJ2-7,-,CAWSRTSGKDEQYF,TGTGCCTGGAGTAGGACTAGCGGGAAGGACGAGCAGTACTTC
11,-,TRBV29-1,TRBJ2-5,-,CSFDSRETQYF,TGCAGCTTCGACAGCCGGGAGACCCAGTACTTC
14,-,TRBV6-5,TRBJ1-3,once,CASRPGVLGNTIYF,TGTGCCAGCAGGCCAGGGGTTCTAGGAAACACCATATATTTT
13,-,TRBV5-4,TRBJ2-3,-,CASSFEPTDTQYF,TGTGCCAGCAGCTTTGAACCCACAGATACGCAGTATTTT
14,-,TRBV7-2,TRBJ2-2,-,CASSLASGTGELFF,TGTGCCAGCAGCTTAGCTAGCGGCACCGGGGAGCTGTTTTTT
13,-,TRBV15,TRBJ1-3,-,CATRGSLGNTIYF,TGTGCCACCAGAGGCTCCTTGGGAAACACCATATATTTT
14,TRBD1,TRBV2,TRBJ1-1,-,CASRQTGLNTEAFF,TGTGCCAGCAGACAGACAGGGCTGAACACTGAAGCTTTCTTT
16,TRBD1,TRBV28,TRBJ1-5,few,CASTRLGQGSVQPQHF,TGTGCCAGCACCCGATTGGGACAGGGATCGGTTCAGCCCCAGCATTTT
17,TRBD2,TRBV5-1,TRBJ2-7,-,CASSRFGSGSNSYEQYF,TGCGCCAGCAGTCGCTTCGGTAGCGGGAGCAACTCCTACGAGCAGTACTTC
14,-,TRBV7-2,TRBJ1-2,-,CASSFAGPVKGYTF,TGTGCCAGCAGCTTTGCAGGCCCAGTAAAAGGCTACACCTTC
16,TRBD2,TRBV7-6,TRBJ2-5,-,CASSLIGLGGQETQYF,TGTGCCAGCAGCTTGATCGGCTTGGGAGGGCAAGAGACCCAGTACTTC
13,-,TRBV28,TRBJ1-2,-,CASRTSGYYGYTF,TGTGCCAGCAGGACATCAGGTTATTATGGCTACACCTTC
13,TRBD1,TRBV2,TRBJ1-2,-,CASRETGRDGYTF,TGTGCCAGCAGGGAGACAGGGCGGGATGGCTACACCTTC
16,-,TRBV9,TRBJ2-2,once,CASSVGGSGNTGELFF,TGTGCCAGCAGCGTAGGTGGTAGCGGGAACACCGGGGAGCTGTTTTTT
14,-,TRBV9,TRBJ2-1,-,CASSLPGRYNEQFF,TGTGCCAGCAGCCTCCCGGGACGCTACAATGAGCAGTTCTTC
14,-,TRBV6-5,TRBJ2-3,-,CASSLAISTDTQYF,TGTGCCAGCAGCCTCGCCATCAGCACAGATACGCAGTATTTT
14,-,TRBV5-1,TRBJ2-7,-,CASSQDTNSYEQYF,TGCGCCAGCAGCCAAGACACGAACTCCTACGAGCAGTACTTC
14,TRBD1,TRBV30,TRBJ1-5,-,CAWSARDRGWPQHF,TGTGCCTGGAGTGCAAGGGACAGGGGCTGGCCCCAGCATTTT
14,TRBD1,TRBV27,TRBJ1-4,-,CASQGTATNEKLFF,TGTGCCTCACAGGGGACCGCAACTAATGAAAAACTGTTTTTT
14,TRBD1,TRBV9,TRBJ1-1,-,CASSVATGGYEAFF,TGTGCCAGCAGCGTAGCTACAGGGGGATATGAAGCTTTCTTT
16,TRBD1,TRBV3-1/TRBV3-2,TRBJ1-2,few,CASSQHGQGGHYGYTF,TGTGCCAGCAGCCAACACGGACAGGGGGGACACTATGGCTACACCTTC
16,-,TRBV2,TRBJ2-5,-,CASREGRFADQETQYF,TGTGCCAGCAGGGAGGGACGGTTCGCGGACCAAGAGACCCAGTACTTC